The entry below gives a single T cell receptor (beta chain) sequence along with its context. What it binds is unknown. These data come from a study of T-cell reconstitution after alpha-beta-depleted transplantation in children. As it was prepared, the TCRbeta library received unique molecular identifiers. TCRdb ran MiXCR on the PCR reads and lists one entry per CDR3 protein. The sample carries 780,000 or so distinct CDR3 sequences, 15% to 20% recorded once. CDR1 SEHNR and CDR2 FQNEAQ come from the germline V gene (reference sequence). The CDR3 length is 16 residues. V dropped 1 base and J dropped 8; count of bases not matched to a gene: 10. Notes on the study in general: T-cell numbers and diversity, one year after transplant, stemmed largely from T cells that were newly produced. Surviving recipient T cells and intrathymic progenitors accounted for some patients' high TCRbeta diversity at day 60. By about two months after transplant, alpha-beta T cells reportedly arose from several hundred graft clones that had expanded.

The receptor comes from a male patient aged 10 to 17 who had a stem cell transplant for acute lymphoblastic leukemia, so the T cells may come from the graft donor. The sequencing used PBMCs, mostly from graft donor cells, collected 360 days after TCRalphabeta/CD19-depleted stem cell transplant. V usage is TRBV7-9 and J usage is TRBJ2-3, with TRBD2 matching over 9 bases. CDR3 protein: CASSLDGYRREGTQYF. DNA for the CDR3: TGTGCCAGCAGCTTAGACGGATATCGGCGGGAGGGTACGCAGTATTTT.